Given below is one T cell receptor beta chain in context. Libraries were prepared by immunoSEQ multiplex PCR; TCRdb keeps only in-frame clonotypes and omits some of them. Found here are roughly 59,000 clones, roughly 77% of them singletons; the top ten hold roughly 12%. This sample is part of a study of T cells in tumors after PD-1 blockade. The ends lost 0 bases at V and 5 bases at J; junction bases unmatched: 7. Germline V gene sequence: CDR1 SGDLS, CDR2 YYNGEE. The CDR3 has 16 amino acids. The clonotype originates from a human donor with basal cell carcinoma. The specimen was PBMCs, collected before anti-PD-1 treatment. The chain links TRBV9 to TRBJ2-3; 9 bases are shared with TRBD1. The CDR3 spells CASSVDDRGKLDTQYF. The CDR3 DNA is TGTGCCAGCAGCGTAGATGACAGGGGGAAATTAGATACGCAGTATTTT.